Included here is one T cell receptor (beta chain) sequence, with context. These data come from a study of blood T cell repertoires in COVID-19. Study information: Specimens from acute and convalescent COVID-19 originated in the United States, Italy and Spain. T cells, B-cell-depleted T cells, or PBMCs provided the cDNA or gDNA that served as material.

Original analysis: Reference gene primer amplification yielded estimated nucleated cell counts. Clones were read by immunoSEQ multiplex PCR, and TCRdb kept only the in-frame ones, dropping some. The DNA gave D and trimming, while V, J and clone size come from that table. The repertoire holds some 250,000 clones, with over 65% as singletons. This CDR3 spans 20 amino acids. CDR1 is MNHEY and CDR2 is SMNVEV in the germline V gene (reference sequence). Unmatched junction bases numbered 13, after V lost 0 bases and J lost 2 bases. Sequencing input: peripheral blood. The sequence derives from a woman over 75 with acute or convalescent COVID-19. The rearrangement joins TRBV27 to TRBJ2-5, with TRBD2 matching 12 bases. Here the CDR3 reads CASSLSGLAGGPGGQETQYF. DNA of the CDR3: TGTGCCAGCAGTTTATCGGGCCTAGCGGGAGGGCCGGGAGGGCAAGAGACCCAGTACTTC.